This T cell receptor beta chain appears in the sequencing data of a study of cytomegalovirus exposure and HLA in healthy donors. Overall study: The same platform was used for the 110 or so validation repertoires as for the 666 first-cohort repertoires, as reported in a later analysis.

Regarding the study as a whole: Per published reports, the classifier diagnosed cytomegalovirus status with high specificity and sensitivity.

Only in-frame clones appear in the TCRdb table, and some are missing; sequencing was by immunoSEQ multiplex PCR. The sample lists some 60,000 clones, roughly 96% occurring once. This CDR3 region has 13 residues. The V and J ends lost 3 bases and 1 base respectively, with 8 bases between them. CDR1 is SGHRS, CDR2 YFSETQ, per germline. Worth noting for this clone: What it binds is unknown.

The donors were members of the validation cohort, which comprised 100 to 150 subjects and was separate from the first cohort of 730 or so subjects. The sample was PBMCs. The chain combines TRBV5-1 with TRBJ2-7, with D possibly being TRBD1 (6 bases). The sequence was collected from a man younger than 30 in good health and CMV-seronegative. Here the CDR3 reads CASSWDTSYEQYF. The CDR3 nucleotides are TGCGCCAGCAGCTGGGACACTTCCTACGAGCAGTACTTC.